This T cell receptor beta chain was sequenced during a study of vaccination and CD4 T cells after COVID-19 (dated by TCRdb to between 2021 and 2024). Looking at the study overall: SARS-CoV-2 positivity had been established in the convalescent patients by nasal swab PCR, and mild disease was recorded in eight to ten of these patients and severe disease in one. Six males and four females were included in the convalescent cohort, with two Hispanic individuals, seven Caucasians, two Asians and one multiracial person represented. Participants received two doses of either the Pfizer-BioNTech BNT162b2 vaccine (n=8) or the Moderna mRNA-1273 vaccine (n=2). Post-COVID blood samples from convalescent patients were collected a median of roughly 100 days after diagnosis, with a range of about 30 to 170 days. Post-vaccine blood samples were taken a median of approximately 70 days after the second vaccine dose, with a range of 14 to 241 days. For three convalescent patients, samples were collected at an early post-vaccination timepoint (day 14) as well as at a late post-vaccination timepoint (days 161 to 241). The cultures were stimulated with overlapping spike peptide pools from SARS-CoV-2 and from the common cold coronaviruses HCoV-NL63, HCoV-OC43 and HCoV-229E. As controls, cultures received a CEFX viral epitope pool (the positive control), an HIV-1 Nef peptide pool (the negative control), or no peptide at all. In around nine COVID-19 convalescent patients and a few infection-naive healthy vaccine recipients, the spike-specific CD4+ TCR repertoire before mRNA vaccination was compared with the repertoire after mRNA vaccination. The paper's findings and limits, for the study overall: Of the vaccine-specific clones found in convalescent patients, nearly all (304 of 307) were mono-reactive for SARS-CoV-2 spike instead of being cross-reactive with common cold coronaviruses. Relatively few convalescent patients were included in the study, and early timepoints after natural infection were not analyzed. The median count of SARS-CoV-2-reactive clonotypes went up from around 20 after infection to about 40 after vaccination, although the change was not significant. Among convalescent patients, a median around 86% of the SARS-CoV-2-reactive clones seen after vaccination appeared only after vaccination, which suggests priming specific to the vaccine.

V lost 4 bases and J lost 5 bases, and the count of bases not matched to a germline gene is 6. Based on the germline V gene (reference sequence), the CDR1 and CDR2 sequences are LNHDA and SQIVND. The CDR3 contains 15 residues, cysteine and phenylalanine counted. Only the CDR3 portion is preserved as DNA: 45 bases, with reading frame beginning at the first base. The library was obtained by PCR. TCR sequencing of DNA from cultured CD4+ T cells used the Oncomine TCR Beta short-read assay at the Johns Hopkins FTIC core. The QIAamp micro DNA kit was used to extract genomic DNA from the cultured CD4+ T cells. The Oncomine TCR Beta libraries from cultured CD4+ T cells were pooled using unique dual indexes and then sequenced on an Illumina iSeq 100. On the authors' methods: Non-productive sequences were filtered out, and CDR3s that did not start with C, did not end with F or W, or were shorter than 7 amino acids were discarded. Antigen-specific clonotypes were identified with the MANAFEST web application by comparing peptide-stimulated wells with reference and other culture wells. An FDR below 0.05, an odds ratio above 5, and a productive frequency above 0.1% in at least two of three replicate wells were required for clones to be considered positive. Clonotypes that were significantly expanded in both SARS-CoV-2 spike wells and at least one common cold coronavirus spike condition were defined as cross-reactive. CDR3 homology was assessed with Levenshtein distances (stringdist) and unrooted phylogenetic trees (ape) in R version 3.6.1. TCRdb applied fastp at Q25 and MiXCR to the public reads, then kept only in-frame beta chains. Each CDR3 protein appears once, grouped with its most common genes and DNA. The V and J calls reflect TCRdb's pipeline rather than the authors' work. Within this sample are tens of thousands of distinct CDR3 sequences, with roughly 38% of them counted one time only. Roughly 3.5% of the sample is taken by the ten largest.

The sample's time point label is to be understood as: late sampling 161 to 241 days after vaccination in three convalescent patients. According to the study, the label for this sample's treatment or condition signals: roughly nine-day PBMC culture with coronavirus spike peptide pools or control peptides (ViraFEST assay). The study used the ViraFEST assay, which expanded antigen-specific T cells with peptide pools and then identified expanded clonotypes by TCR sequencing. Positive SARS-CoV-2 PCR tests in the convalescent patients dated from March to December 2020, before Alpha, Beta and Delta variants emerged in the United States. PBMCs were cultured at two million per well in IMDM supplemented with 5% human AB serum and about 10 IU/ml IL-2, with approximately 10 ug/ml peptide pools added. Half of the culture medium was replaced with fresh IL-2-containing medium on days 3 and 7. Once the cells had been in culture for around nine days, the EasySep CD4+ T cell isolation kit was used to isolate CD4+ T cells by negative selection. Ficoll-Paque Plus gradient centrifugation was used to isolate PBMCs from whole blood, and the isolated PBMCs were then either used fresh or cryopreserved at -140C. In general, triplicate wells were set up for every culture condition.

Points on this clonotype: Its target antigen remains unknown. No base quality information exists; no much larger clone differs at one position.

This TCR derives from a human donor who had recovered from COVID-19. Sequences were derived from CD4+ T cells from blood, cultured in vitro, sampled about 7 months after SARS-CoV-2 vaccination. In this chain, TRBV19 is recombined with TRBJ1-5; TRBD1 aligns with 9 central bases. The nucleotide sequence reads as follows: TGTGCCAGTAGTACCACCGGGACAGGGTATCAGCCCCAGCATTTT. Its amino acids are CASSTTGTGYQPQHF.